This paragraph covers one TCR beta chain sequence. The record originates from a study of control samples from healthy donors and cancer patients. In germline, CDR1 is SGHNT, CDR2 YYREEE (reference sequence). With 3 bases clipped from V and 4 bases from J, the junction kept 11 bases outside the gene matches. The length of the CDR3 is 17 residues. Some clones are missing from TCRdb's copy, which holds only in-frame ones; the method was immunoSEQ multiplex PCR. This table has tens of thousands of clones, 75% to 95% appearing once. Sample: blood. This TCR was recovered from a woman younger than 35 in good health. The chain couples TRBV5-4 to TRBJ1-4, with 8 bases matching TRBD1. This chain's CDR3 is CASSSQKTGAGNEKLFF. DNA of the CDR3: TGTGCCAGCAGCTCTCAGAAGACAGGGGCGGGTAATGAAAAACTGTTTTTT.